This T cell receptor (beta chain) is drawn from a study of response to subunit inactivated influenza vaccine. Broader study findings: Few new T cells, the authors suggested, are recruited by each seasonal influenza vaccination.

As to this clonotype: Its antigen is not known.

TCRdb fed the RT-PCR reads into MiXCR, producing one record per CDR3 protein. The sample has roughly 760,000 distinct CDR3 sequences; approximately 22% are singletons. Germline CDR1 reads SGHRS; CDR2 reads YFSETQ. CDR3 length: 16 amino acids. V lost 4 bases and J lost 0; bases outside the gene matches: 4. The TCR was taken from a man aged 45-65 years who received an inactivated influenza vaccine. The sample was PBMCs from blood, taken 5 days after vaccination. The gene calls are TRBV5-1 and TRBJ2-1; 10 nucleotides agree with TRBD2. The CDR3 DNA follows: TGCGCCAGCAGCGCTAGCGGGAGCCTCTCCTACAATGAGCAGTTCTTC. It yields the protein CASSASGSLSYNEQFF.